This T cell receptor (beta chain) is from a study of shared T cell receptors in the human thymus. The assay was immunoSEQ multiplex PCR, and TCRdb's table has in-frame clones only and misses some. The sample holds 600,000 to 900,000 clones, 70% to 90% seen once. V shed 2 bases and J 9 bases; nucleotides not matched to a gene: 23. This CDR3 contains 21 residues. Germline assignment: CDR1 MDHEN and CDR2 SYDVKM. Another study also made use of these data, one on human thymus T cells.

This chain links TRBV28 with TRBJ1-6; 9 positions match TRBD1. Sequencing input: thymocytes. The receptor's source is a girl younger than two with a congenital heart defect. CDR3 sequence reads: CASSLIPPGGTGLFYGSPLHF. DNA for the CDR3: TGTGCCAGCAGTTTAATTCCGCCCGGAGGGACAGGGCTCTTTTATGGTTCACCCCTCCACTTT.